What follows describes a single T cell receptor beta chain. What it binds is unknown. CDR3 length equals 14 residues. Germline-derived CDR1 and CDR2 are SGHDT and YYEEEE. V was cut by 2 bases and J by 7 bases, with 12 bases left in between. Using its own MiXCR run on the RT-PCR reads, TCRdb lists one record per CDR3 protein. This sample has approximately 250,000 distinct CDR3 sequences; about 12% occur once, and the top ten carry approximately 8.3%. These data come from a study of response to subunit inactivated influenza vaccine. Findings of the study overall: Authors suggested each seasonal influenza vaccination recruits few new T cells.

The sample in question was non-naive T cells sorted from PBMCs, obtained roughly 15 days before vaccination. The sequence was obtained from a man aged 45-65 years who received an inactivated influenza vaccine. This sequence joins TRBV5-6 and TRBJ2-2; no clear D. CDR3 in amino acids: CASSFGASYGELFF. Written as DNA, the CDR3 is TGTGCCAGCAGCTTCGGAGCCTCCTACGGGGAGCTGTTTTTT.